This TCR beta chain was observed in a study of T cell responses to AZD1222 COVID-19 vaccine. Study details: Pooled together were second doses at about 4 or about 12 weeks. Study-level points and caveats: It should be noted that donors were predominantly white British and more often female, and clonal diversity was possibly underestimated. Spike-specific TCR repertoires showed rising breadth and depth after two AZD1222 doses.

The protocol was immunoSEQ multiplex PCR, while the TCRdb copy is restricted to in-frame clones and leaves out a portion. The table has tens of thousands of clones, about 88% seen once. In the case of this clone: The antigen is not known.

V shed 5 bases and J shed 6 bases, with 14 bases lying between them. The CDR3 extends over 14 amino acids. CDR1 is SGHTA, CDR2 FQGNSA, per germline. The sample here was peripheral blood, taken on day 0 of AZD1222 vaccination. The chain combines TRBV7-2 with TRBJ2-1, with D unresolved. The receptor comes from an adult in good health. Written as DNA, the CDR3 is TGTGCCAGCAGCCCCGGTTTCATCAGCAATGAGCAGTTCTTC. Translating it yields CASSPGFISNEQFF.